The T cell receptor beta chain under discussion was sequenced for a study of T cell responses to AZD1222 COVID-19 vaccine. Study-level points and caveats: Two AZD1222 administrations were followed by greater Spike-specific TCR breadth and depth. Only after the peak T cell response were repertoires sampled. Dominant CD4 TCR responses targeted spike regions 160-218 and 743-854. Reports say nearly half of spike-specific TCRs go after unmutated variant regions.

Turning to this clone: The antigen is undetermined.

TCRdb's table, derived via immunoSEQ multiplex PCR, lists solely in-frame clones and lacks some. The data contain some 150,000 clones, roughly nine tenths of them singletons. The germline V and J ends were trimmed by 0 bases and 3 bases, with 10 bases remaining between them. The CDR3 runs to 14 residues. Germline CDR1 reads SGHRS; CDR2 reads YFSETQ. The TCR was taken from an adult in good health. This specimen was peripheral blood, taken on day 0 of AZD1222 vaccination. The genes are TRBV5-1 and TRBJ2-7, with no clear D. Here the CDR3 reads CASSLEGSYYEQYF. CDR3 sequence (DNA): TGCGCCAGCAGCTTGGAGGGCTCATACTACGAGCAGTACTTC. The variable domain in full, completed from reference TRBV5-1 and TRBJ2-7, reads KAGVTQTPRYLIKTRGQQVTLSCSPISGHRSVSWYQQTPGQGLQFLFEYFSETQRNKGNFPGRFSGRQFSNSRSEMNVSTLELGDSALYLCASSLEGSYYEQYFGPGTRLTVT.